Shown below are 5 T cell receptor beta chains from a single sample sequenced in a study of cytomegalovirus exposure and HLA in healthy donors. The study ran its PCR with 60 Vbeta and 13 Jbeta primers. Method: immunoSEQ multiplex PCR; TCRdb's copy keeps in-frame clones and lacks some. The sample lists fewer than 120,000 clones, 80% occurring once. The specimen was PBMCs. Source of these receptors: a woman aged 60 to 75 in good health and CMV-seropositive.

This sequence joins TRBV6-6 and TRBJ1-1; possible D gene TRBD1, 6 bases. V was pared by 9 bases and J by 2 bases, with 16 bases between. CDR3 length: 14 residues. Germline lookup yields CDR1 MNHNY and CDR2 SVGAGI (reference sequence). CDR3 nucleotide sequence: TGTGCCAGTAGGGCTCCGGGACATAACACTGAAGCTTTCTTT. Amino acids: CASRAPGHNTEAFF.

This sequence joins TRBV6-4 and TRBJ2-1; TRBD2 aligns across 16 bases. The V segment lost 4 bases and the J segment 10 bases; nucleotides outside the gene matches: 10. Germline assignment: CDR1 MRHNA and CDR2 SNTAGT. The CDR3 length is 17 residues. This chain's CDR3 is CASSVRGLAGGPREQFF. CDR3 sequence (DNA): TGTGCCAGCAGTGTTCGGGGACTAGCGGGAGGGCCACGGGAGCAGTTCTTC.

The CDR3 DNA is TGCGCCAGCAGCTTGGGGGCAGGGGGTAATAATTCACCCCTCCACTTT. This codes for CASSLGAGGNNSPLHF. The gene calls are TRBV5-1 and TRBJ1-6; 7 bases agree with TRBD1. Trimming at V came to 0 bases and at J to 5 bases, leaving 5 bases not matched to a gene. There are 16 residues in the CDR3. Germline lookup yields CDR1 SGHRS and CDR2 YFSETQ.

The CDR3 loop reads CSVGERTGAGLNEQFF. CDR3 bases: TGCAGCGTTGGAGAGAGGACAGGCGCCGGTCTCAATGAGCAGTTCTTC. This chain uses TRBV29-1 with TRBJ2-1; 7 bases are a match to TRBD1. J lost 6 bases, V lost 4 bases, and 15 bases had no gene match. The germline V gene has CDR1 SQVTM and CDR2 ANQGSEA. This CDR3 is 16 amino acids long.

The chain couples TRBV9 to TRBJ1-3; tentatively, D is TRBD1 (5 bases). There are 15 residues in the CDR3. Trimming took 4 bases from V and 0 from J, leaving 11 bases between them. The germline gives CDR1 SGDLS, CDR2 YYNGEE. CDR3 sequence reads: CASSPVGGSGNTIYF. The CDR3 DNA reads as TGTGCCAGCAGCCCCGTGGGGGGCTCTGGAAACACCATATATTTT.